This T cell receptor beta chain was sequenced in a study of T-cell memory formation after mild COVID-19 (dated by TCRdb to the early 2020s). Regarding the research as a whole: Most TCR sequence clusters were specific to one of the two donors. In a couple of donors, T-cell clones that expanded and contracted after mild COVID-19 were tracked by sequencing TCRalpha and TCRbeta repertoires over time. Two young, previously healthy adult volunteers, one female and one male, were included in the cohort. Results the study describes overall, beyond this receptor: Clones contracting from day 15 to 85 had balanced CD4/CD8 phenotypes, while a second wave expanding from day 15 to 37 was biased towards CD4+. Some responding clones were found in pre-infection memory, which suggests that pre-existing cross-reactive memory T cells took part in the SARS-CoV-2 response. SARS-CoV-2 specificity of the second-wave clones peaking on day 37 was not confirmed. The study included only a couple of mild cases, and larger cohorts that include severe cases with pre-infection samples were judged to be necessary. Contracting CD4+ clones were found mainly in CM and EM memory subsets, while CD8+ clones were enriched in EMRA.

V gives up 6 bases and J gives up 0 bases, and the segment between their germline ends measures 15 bases. CDR1 and CDR2, looked up from the germline V gene (reference sequence), are DFQATT and SNEGSKA. Measured from the cysteine to the valine, the CDR3 is 14 residues long. Only the CDR3 region is kept as DNA, spanning 42 bases read in frame from base 1. Ficoll-Paque density gradient centrifugation was the method used to isolate PBMCs. The data were produced on an Illumina NovaSeq 6000. TCRalpha and TCRbeta cDNA libraries were built by 5'RACE with constant-segment primers, adding sample barcodes and unique molecular identifiers. Trizol reagent was used to extract RNA from every sample. The libraries were amplified in two PCR steps, and the second step added a second sample barcode and Illumina TruSeq adapters. Sequencing of the libraries was done on an Illumina NovaSeq, producing 2 x 150 bp paired-end reads. Processing in the source paper ran as follows. The reads were demultiplexed and collapsed into UMI-guided consensus sequences using migec v1.2.7. Using mixcr v2.1.11, UMI consensuses were aligned to TRA and TRB V and J templates and then assembled into clonotypes. A clonotype was counted as expanded or contracted only if both edgeR and NoisET called the change significant, with noise models trained on biological replicates. edgeR calls used a false discovery rate-adjusted p below 0.01 and a log2 fold-change threshold of 1. As an exploratory analysis of dynamics, PCA with hierarchical clustering was applied to max-normalized trajectories of the 1000 most abundant clonotypes. The CD4 or CD8 phenotype of responding clones was assigned using the separately sequenced CD4+ and CD8+ repertoires. TCRdb's own reprocessing of the public reads used fastp at Q25 and MiXCR and kept productive beta chains. CDR3 protein duplicates are merged, each entry listing the most common genes and DNA. TCRdb's processing, not the authors', yielded these V and J calls. Counted in this sample were 250,000 or so distinct CDR3 sequences; approximately 19% of them appeared once. Jointly, the top ten make up about 21% of the sample.

As for this clonotype: It has no known antigen specificity. No base qualities exist here, and no much larger clone lies one base off it.

The clonotype originates from a young man who had mild COVID-19 (a few samples of this study predate the infection). The sample titles of this study are shuffled in the database, so cell type and time point are left out; the donor was told from shared clones. Material for sequencing was PBMCs or a T cell subset sorted from them (not recorded which). The chain employs TRBV20-1 and TRBJ2-7; matching of 6 bases hints at TRBD1 as the D gene. The nucleotide sequence is given as TGCAGTGCCATGACAGGCGCGGGCTCCTACGAGCAGTACGTC. The encoded protein is CSAMTGAGSYEQYV.